This record looks at one TCR beta chain sequence and its context. Its antigen is undetermined. CD8+ and CD4+ T cells from blood underwent TCR beta sequencing. It was treatment-naive patients with stable or active relapsing-remitting disease who made up the multiple sclerosis controls. Bulk CD8+ and CD4+ cells came from magnetic negative isolation; CD8+ TEMRA by FACS. This sample is drawn from a study of CD8 T cells in Susac syndrome. Overall study results and limits: It was acknowledged by the study that relatively few individuals were included in its TCR sequencing and HLA analysis.

The RNA, 0.5 to 1 ug, was put through reverse transcription using random hexamers. TCRdb passed the immunoSEQ multiplex PCR reads through MiXCR, listing each CDR3 protein once. The repertoire holds 170,000 or so distinct CDR3 sequences, with around 96% as singletons. CDR3 length: 15 amino acids. Between the trimmed V and J ends, which lost 5 bases and 2 bases, there was a span of 10 bases. This sequence originates from a human donor with multiple sclerosis. Sequenced sample: CD8+ T cells from PBMCs. The chain is built from TRBV12-3 or TRBV12-4 and TRBJ2-6, with a possible D match to TRBD2 (5 bases). CDR3 DNA: TGTGCCAGCAGTGAGGGAATCACTGGGGCCAACGTCCTGACTTTC. Translated: CASSEGITGANVLTF.